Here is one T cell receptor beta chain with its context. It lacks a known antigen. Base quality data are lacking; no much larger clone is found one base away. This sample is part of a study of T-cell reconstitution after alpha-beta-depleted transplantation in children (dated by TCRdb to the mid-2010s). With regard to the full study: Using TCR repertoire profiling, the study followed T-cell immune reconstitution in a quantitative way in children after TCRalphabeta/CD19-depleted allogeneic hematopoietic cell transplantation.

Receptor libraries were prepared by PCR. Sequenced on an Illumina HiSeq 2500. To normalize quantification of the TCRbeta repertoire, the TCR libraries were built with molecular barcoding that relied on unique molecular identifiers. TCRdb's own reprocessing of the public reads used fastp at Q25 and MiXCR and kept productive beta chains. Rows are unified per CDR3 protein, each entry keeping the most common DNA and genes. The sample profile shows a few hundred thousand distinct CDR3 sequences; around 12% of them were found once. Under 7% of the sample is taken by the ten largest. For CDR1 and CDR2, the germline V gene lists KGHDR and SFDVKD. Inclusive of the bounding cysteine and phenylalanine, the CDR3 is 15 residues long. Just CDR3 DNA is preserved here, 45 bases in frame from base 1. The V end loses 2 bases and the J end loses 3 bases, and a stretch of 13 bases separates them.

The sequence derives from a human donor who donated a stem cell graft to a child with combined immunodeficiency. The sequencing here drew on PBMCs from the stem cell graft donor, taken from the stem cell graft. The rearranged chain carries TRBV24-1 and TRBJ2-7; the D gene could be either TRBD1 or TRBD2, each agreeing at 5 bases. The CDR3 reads CATSDSPGRSYEQYF. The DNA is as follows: TGTGCCACCAGTGATTCTCCGGGACGGAGCTACGAGCAGTACTTC.